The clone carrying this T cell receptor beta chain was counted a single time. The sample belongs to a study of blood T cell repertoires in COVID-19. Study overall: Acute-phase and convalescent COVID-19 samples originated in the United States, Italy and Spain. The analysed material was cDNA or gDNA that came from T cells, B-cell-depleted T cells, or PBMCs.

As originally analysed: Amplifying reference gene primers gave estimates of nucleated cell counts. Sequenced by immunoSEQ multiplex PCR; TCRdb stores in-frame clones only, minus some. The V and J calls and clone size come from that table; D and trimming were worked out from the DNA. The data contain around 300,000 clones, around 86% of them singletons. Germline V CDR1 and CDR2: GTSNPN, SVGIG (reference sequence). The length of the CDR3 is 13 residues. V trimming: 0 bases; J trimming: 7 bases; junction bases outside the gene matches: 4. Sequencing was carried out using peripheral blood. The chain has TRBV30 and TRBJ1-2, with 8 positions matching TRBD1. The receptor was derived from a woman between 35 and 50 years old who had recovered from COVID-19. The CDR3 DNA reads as TGTGCCTGGAGTGTAGACAGGGGTAGTGGCTACACCTTC. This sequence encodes CAWSVDRGSGYTF.